The source of this TCR beta chain is a study of blood T cells in healthy people across ages. In its sample, this clonotype was seen a few times. Sample-barcoded 5' priming and a J-beta primer mix drove a second PCR of about 7 to 11 cycles. One entry per CDR3 protein, called by TCRdb with MiXCR from the 5' RACE reads. This repertoire shows 750,000 to 1,000,000 distinct CDR3 sequences, approximately 32% found once; its top ten account for 10%. V was pared by 0 bases and J by 5 bases, with 14 bases between. CDR1 is DFQATT, CDR2 SNEGSKA, per germline (reference sequence). The CDR3 consists of 14 residues. Separately, the same data were catalogued under a study of T cells of mothers and their children. That investigation notes: Each mother gave over 9.5 million TCR beta CDR3 reads; each child, several million.

This TCR was recovered from a woman aged 40-49 years in good health. The specimen sequenced was blood. V and J are TRBV20-1 and TRBJ2-7; D might be TRBD1 or TRBD2, each matching 5 bases. As DNA, the CDR3 is TGCAGTGCTAGAGATCATAGAGGGGTCGACGAGCAGTACTTC. It specifies CSARDHRGVDEQYF.